A single sample is the source of the 2 T cell receptor beta chains below, sequenced in a study of control samples from healthy donors and cancer patients. Repertoires were generated with immunoSEQ multiplex PCR, while TCRdb's copy carries only in-frame clones and drops some. This sample has around 130,000 clones; approximately 91% occur once, and the top ten carry roughly 3.2%. Sequencing was carried out using blood. The receptors originated from a man aged 45-65 years in good health.

The chain recombines TRBV7-9 with TRBJ2-1; D is perhaps TRBD1 (5 bases). This CDR3 comprises 15 residues. With 1 base removed from V and 10 bases from J, the gap between germline ends came to 17 bases. In germline, CDR1 is SEHNR, CDR2 FQNEAQ (reference sequence). The CDR3 DNA follows: TGTGCCAGCAGCTTAGGTGGGGCAACCTTATGGGAGCAGTTCTTC. It is translated as CASSLGGATLWEQFF. Full variable domain (missing parts from reference TRBV7-9 and TRBJ2-1): DTGVSQNPRHKITKRGQNVTFRCDPISEHNRLYWYRQTLGQGPEFLTYFQNEAQLEKSRLLSDRFSAERPKGSFSTLEIQRTEQGDSAMYLCASSLGGATLWEQFFGPGTRLTVL.

This clone occurred a few times. V usage is TRBV9 and J usage is TRBJ2-7, with 8 bases aligning to TRBD2. The V segment lost 4 bases and the J segment 5 bases; nucleotides outside the gene matches: 8. The CDR3 sequence is 14 residues long. Germline V gene data show CDR1 as SGDLS and CDR2 as YYNGEE. As DNA, the CDR3 is TGTGCCAGCAGCCTAGCCGGGGGGGCCCACGAGCAGTACTTC. Its translation: CASSLAGGAHEQYF.